This passage covers 10 T cell receptor beta chains from one sample sequenced in a study of blood T cell repertoires in COVID-19. The data were produced by immunoSEQ multiplex PCR, yet TCRdb's version contains in-frame clones alone and is incomplete. The sample records around 150,000 clones, 65% to 80% being singletons. Source material: peripheral blood. The source is a man in his forties or fifties with acute or convalescent COVID-19.

The chain joins TRBV5-1 to TRBJ2-3; TRBD1 agrees at 7 bases. The V gene's germline CDR1 is SGHRS and CDR2 YFSETQ. J lost 6 bases, V lost 4 bases, and 8 bases had no gene match. The CDR3 spans 14 residues. CDR3 protein: CASSTRQGSDTQYF. The DNA of the CDR3 is TGCGCCAGCAGCACCAGACAGGGTAGCGATACGCAGTATTTT.

This clone was seen a few times. The genes are TRBV18 and TRBJ1-5; D might be TRBD1 (5 bases). This CDR3 region has 14 residues. Trimming left V 6 bases short and J 4 bases short, with 13 bases between. Germline-derived CDR1 and CDR2 are KGHSH and LQKENI. CDR3 nucleotides: TGTGCCAGCTCTACCGGGGGGTGGAATCAGCCCCAGCATTTT. Its protein product is CASSTGGWNQPQHF.

Details on this clone: The sample holds other DNA sequences that translate to the same CDR3. The chain combines TRBV28 with TRBJ1-5, with TRBD1 identical over 9 bases. The CDR3 covers 16 residues. Germline CDR1 and CDR2: MDHEN and SYDVKM. The V gene end was trimmed by 6 bases and the J gene end by 1 base; junction bases not matched to a gene: 7. Here the CDR3 reads CASSFNRGLSNQPQHF. CDR3 bases: TGTGCCAGCAGCTTTAACAGGGGGCTAAGCAATCAGCCCCAGCATTTT.

The V and J genes are TRBV11-2 and TRBJ2-3, with TRBD2 matching 9 bases. After removal of 0 bases from V and 0 bases from J, the junction contained 1 base not matched to a gene. This CDR3 comprises 16 residues. CDR1 SGHAT and CDR2 FQNNGV come from the germline V gene. The CDR3 DNA reads TGTGCCAGCAGCTTAGAGCGGGGGGGAAGCACAGATACGCAGTATTTT. This sequence encodes CASSLERGGSTDTQYF.

The chain combines TRBV3-1 (or the pseudogene TRBV3-2) with TRBJ1-1; no clear D. The germline V gene encodes CDR1 LGHDT and CDR2 YNNKEL (reference sequence). Trimming took off 2 bases at V and 1 base at J, with 8 bases between the two ends. CDR3 size: 14 residues. CDR3 loop: CASSQWVANTEAFF. The CDR3 bases are TGTGCCAGCAGCCAATGGGTAGCGAACACTGAAGCTTTCTTT.

The gene calls are TRBV7-3 and TRBJ2-4; the match to TRBD2 covers 13 bases. The CDR3 consists of 14 residues. The V segment lost 4 bases and the J segment 10 bases; nucleotides outside the gene matches: 4. Looked up from germline, CDR1 is SGHTA and CDR2 is FQGTGA. CDR3 nucleotides: TGTGCCAGCAGCTCAGGGACTAGCGGGGAGATTCAGTACTTC. Residues: CASSSGTSGEIQYF.

V is TRBV2 and J is TRBJ1-2, with no clear D. The CDR3 sequence is 14 residues long. Germline values: CDR1 SNHLY, CDR2 FYNNEI. Deletions cut 4 bases from V and 1 base from J, with 10 bases between. The CDR3 DNA sequence: TGTGCCAGCAGTGTGAACAGAGATAACTATGGCTACACCTTC. This gives the protein CASSVNRDNYGYTF. The full variable domain, rest sourced from reference TRBV2 and TRBJ1-2, is EPEVTQTPSHQVTQMGQEVILRCVPISNHLYFYWYRQILGQKVEFLVSFYNNEISEKSEIFDDQFSVERPDGSNFTLKIRSTKLEDSAMYFCASSVNRDNYGYTFGSGTRLTVV.

The V gene is TRBV13, the J gene TRBJ2-3, with 8 bases lining up with TRBD2. Germline loops: CDR1 PRHDT, CDR2 FYEKMQ (reference sequence). This CDR3 contains 16 residues. V shed 5 bases and J 3 bases; nucleotides not matched to a gene: 10. The CDR3 is CASSHRGLAGTDTQYF. CDR3 coding DNA: TGTGCCAGCAGCCACAGAGGGTTAGCGGGGACAGATACGCAGTATTTT.

The V call is TRBV4-2, the J call TRBJ2-3; 11 nucleotides match TRBD1. Germline V CDR1 and CDR2: LGHNA, YNFKEQ. Unmatched junction bases numbered 4, after V lost 4 bases and J lost 4 bases. The length of the CDR3 is 15 residues. CDR3 coding DNA: TGTGCCAGCAGCCCAGGGACAGGGGGGGCAGATACGCAGTATTTT. This gives the protein CASSPGTGGADTQYF.

V is TRBV27 and J is TRBJ1-5; D possibly corresponds to TRBD1 (6 bases). This CDR3 is built from 14 residues. Germline assignment: CDR1 MNHEY and CDR2 SMNVEV (reference sequence). The V end was cut by 3 bases, the J end by 5 bases, with 11 bases between. CDR3 loop: CASSLRGADQPQHF. CDR3 DNA sequence: TGTGCCAGCAGTTTGCGGGGGGCTGATCAGCCCCAGCATTTT.